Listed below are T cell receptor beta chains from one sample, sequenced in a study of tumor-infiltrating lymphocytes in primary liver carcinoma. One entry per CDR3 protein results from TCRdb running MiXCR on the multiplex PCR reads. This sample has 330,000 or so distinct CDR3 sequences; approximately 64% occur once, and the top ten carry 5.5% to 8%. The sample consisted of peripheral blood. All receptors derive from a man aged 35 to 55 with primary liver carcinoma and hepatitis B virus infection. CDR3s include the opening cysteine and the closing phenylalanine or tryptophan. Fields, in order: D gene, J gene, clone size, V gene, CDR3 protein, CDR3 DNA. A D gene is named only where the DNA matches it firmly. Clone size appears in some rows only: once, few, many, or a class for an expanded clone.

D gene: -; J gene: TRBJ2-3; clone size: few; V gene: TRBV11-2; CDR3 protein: CVSRFSDTQYF; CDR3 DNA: TGTGTCAGCAGGTTTTCCGATACGCAGTATTTC
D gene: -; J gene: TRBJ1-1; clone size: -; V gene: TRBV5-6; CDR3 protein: CASSLGLSSSTEAIF; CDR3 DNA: TGTGCCAGCAGCCTGGGACTGTCCTCGAGCACTGAAGCTATCTTT
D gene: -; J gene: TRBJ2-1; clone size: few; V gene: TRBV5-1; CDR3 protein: CASSLAEGYGEQFF; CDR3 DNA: TGCGCCAGCAGCTTGGCGGAGGGGTATGGTGAGCAGTTCTTC
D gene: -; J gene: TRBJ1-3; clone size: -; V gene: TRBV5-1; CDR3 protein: CASSQDMARNTIYF; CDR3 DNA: TGCGCCAGCAGCCAGGACATGGCTCGAAACACCATATATTTT
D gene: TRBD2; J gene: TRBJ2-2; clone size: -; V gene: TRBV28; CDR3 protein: CASSFWREGPTGELFF; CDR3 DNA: TGTGCCAGCAGTTTTTGGCGGGAGGGCCCCACCGGGGAGCTGTTTTTT
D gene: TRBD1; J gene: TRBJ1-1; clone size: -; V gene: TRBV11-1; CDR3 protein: CSSSLAGDSTEAFF; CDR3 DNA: TGTTCCAGCAGCTTGGCAGGGGACAGTACTGAAGCTTTCTTT
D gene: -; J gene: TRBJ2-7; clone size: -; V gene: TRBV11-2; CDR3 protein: CAGSLGRRPYELYF; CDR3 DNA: TGTGCCGGCAGCTTAGGGCGTAGGCCCTACGAGCTGTACTTC
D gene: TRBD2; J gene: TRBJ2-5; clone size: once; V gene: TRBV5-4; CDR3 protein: CASSLAVAGVLETRYF; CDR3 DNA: TGTGCCAGCAGCTTGGCAGTAGCGGGAGTGTTGGAGACCCGGTACTTC
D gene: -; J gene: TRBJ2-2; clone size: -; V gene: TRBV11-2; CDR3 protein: CTSSDWVARELFF; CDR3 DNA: TGTACCAGCAGCGATTGGGTGGCCAGGGAGCTGTTTTTT
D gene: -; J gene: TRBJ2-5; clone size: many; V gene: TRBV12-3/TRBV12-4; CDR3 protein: CASTPSGGSETQYF; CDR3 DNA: TGTGCCAGCACCCCGAGTGGGGGGAGTGAGACCCAGTACTTC
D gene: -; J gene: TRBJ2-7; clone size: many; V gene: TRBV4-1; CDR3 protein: CASSQEPGDATYEQYF; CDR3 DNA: TGCGCCAGCAGCCAAGAACCCGGGGACGCGACCTACGAGCAGTACTTC
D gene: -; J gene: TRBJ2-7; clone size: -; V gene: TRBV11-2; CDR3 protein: CASCLRGSYYEQYF; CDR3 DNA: TGTGCAAGCTGCCTACGAGGGAGCTATTACGAGCAGTACTTC
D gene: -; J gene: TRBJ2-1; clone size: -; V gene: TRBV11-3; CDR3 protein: CASSLDQGMADEQFF; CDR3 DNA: TGTGCCAGTAGCTTAGACCAGGGGATGGCCGATGAGCAGTTCTTC
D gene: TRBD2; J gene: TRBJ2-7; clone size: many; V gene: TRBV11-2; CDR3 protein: CASSLGHVAGGLNEQYF; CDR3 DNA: TGTGCCAGCAGCTTAGGCCACGTAGCGGGAGGTCTCAACGAGCAGTACTTC
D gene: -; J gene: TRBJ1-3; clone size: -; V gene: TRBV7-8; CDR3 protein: CASSLRGGGSTIYF; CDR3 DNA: TGTGCCAGCAGCTTACGGGGAGGGGGAAGCACCATATATTTT
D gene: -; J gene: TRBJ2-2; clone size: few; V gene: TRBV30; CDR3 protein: CAWSIMGELFF; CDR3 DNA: TGTGCCTGGAGTATCATGGGGGAGCTGTTTTTT
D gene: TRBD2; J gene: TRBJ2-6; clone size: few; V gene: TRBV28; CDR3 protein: CASGGNFGSGANVLTF; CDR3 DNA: TGTGCCTCCGGGGGGAACTTCGGCTCTGGGGCCAACGTCCTGACTTTC
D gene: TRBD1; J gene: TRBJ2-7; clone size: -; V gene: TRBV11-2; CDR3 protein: CANSSTGGYEWYF; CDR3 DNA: TGTGCCAACAGCTCGACAGGGGGCTACGAGTGGTACTTC
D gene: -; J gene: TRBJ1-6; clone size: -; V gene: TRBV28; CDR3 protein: CASSPFALPSPLHF; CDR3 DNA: TGTGCCAGCAGCCCCTTCGCTTTACCTTCACCCCTCCACTTT
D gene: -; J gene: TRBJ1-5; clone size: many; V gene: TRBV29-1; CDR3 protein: CSVGEGGLPRPQHF; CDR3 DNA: TGCAGCGTTGGTGAAGGGGGACTCCCTCGGCCCCAGCATTTT
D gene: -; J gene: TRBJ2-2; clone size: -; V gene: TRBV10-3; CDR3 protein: CAISESMADGELFF; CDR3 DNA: TGTGCCATCAGTGAGTCGATGGCAGACGGGGAGCTGTTTTTT
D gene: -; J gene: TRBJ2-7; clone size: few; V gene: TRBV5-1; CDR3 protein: CASSFFRGTPLEQYF; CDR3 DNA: TGCGCCAGCAGCTTTTTTCGCGGGACCCCCTTGGAGCAGTACTTC